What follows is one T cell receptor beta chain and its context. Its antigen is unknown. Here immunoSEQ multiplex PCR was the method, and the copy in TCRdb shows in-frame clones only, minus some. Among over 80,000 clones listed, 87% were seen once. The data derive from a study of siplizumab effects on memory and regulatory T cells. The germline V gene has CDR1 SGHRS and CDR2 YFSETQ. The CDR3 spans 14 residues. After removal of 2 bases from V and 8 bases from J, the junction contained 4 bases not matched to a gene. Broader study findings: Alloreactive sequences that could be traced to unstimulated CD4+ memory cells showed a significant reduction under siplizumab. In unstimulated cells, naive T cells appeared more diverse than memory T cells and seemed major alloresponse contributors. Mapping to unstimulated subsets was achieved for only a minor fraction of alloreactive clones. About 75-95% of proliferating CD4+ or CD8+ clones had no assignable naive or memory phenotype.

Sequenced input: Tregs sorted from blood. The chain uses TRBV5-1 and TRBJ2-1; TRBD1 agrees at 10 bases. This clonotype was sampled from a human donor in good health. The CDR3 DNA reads TGCGCCAGCAGCTTACGGACAGGGGGGCATGAGCAGTTCTTC. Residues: CASSLRTGGHEQFF.